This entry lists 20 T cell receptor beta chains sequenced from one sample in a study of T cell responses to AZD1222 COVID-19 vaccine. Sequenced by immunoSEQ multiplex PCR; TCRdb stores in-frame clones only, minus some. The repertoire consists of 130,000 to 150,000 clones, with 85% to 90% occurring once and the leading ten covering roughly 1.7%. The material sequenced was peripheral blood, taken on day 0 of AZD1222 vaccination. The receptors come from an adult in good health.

The CDR3 DNA follows: TGCGCCAGCAGCGAGGGACAGGGTCTCGGAGAGACCCAGTACTTC. Protein: CASSEGQGLGETQYF. The chain employs TRBV5-1 and TRBJ2-5; 9 nucleotides align to TRBD1. The V gene's germline CDR1 is SGHRS and CDR2 YFSETQ. With 4 bases clipped from V and 4 bases from J, the junction kept 8 bases outside the gene matches. CDR3 size: 15 residues.

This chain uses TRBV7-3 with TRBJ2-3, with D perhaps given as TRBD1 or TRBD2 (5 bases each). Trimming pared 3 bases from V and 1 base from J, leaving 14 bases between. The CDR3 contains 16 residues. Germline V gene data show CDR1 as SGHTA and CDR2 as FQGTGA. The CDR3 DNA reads TGTGCCAGCAGCTTTTTGGGGCTGAGGGGCACAGATACGCAGTATTTT. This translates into CASSFLGLRGTDTQYF.

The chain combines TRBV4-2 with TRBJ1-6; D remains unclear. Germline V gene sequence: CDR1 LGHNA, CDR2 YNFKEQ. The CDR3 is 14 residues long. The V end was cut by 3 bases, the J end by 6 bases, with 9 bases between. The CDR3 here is CASSQAAGNSPLHF. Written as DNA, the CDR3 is TGTGCCAGCAGCCAGGCCGCGGGTAATTCACCCCTCCACTTT.

The CDR3 sequence: CASSLSGGAFYSETQYF. As DNA, the CDR3 is TGTGCCAGCAGCCTTAGCGGGGGGGCCTTTTACTCCGAGACCCAGTACTTC. V is TRBV7-2 and J is TRBJ2-5; 11 bases are a match to TRBD2. The germline CDR1 and CDR2 sequences are SGHTA and FQGNSA. The CDR3 has 17 amino acids. Trimming cost V 5 bases and J 5 bases; bases outside gene matches: 13.

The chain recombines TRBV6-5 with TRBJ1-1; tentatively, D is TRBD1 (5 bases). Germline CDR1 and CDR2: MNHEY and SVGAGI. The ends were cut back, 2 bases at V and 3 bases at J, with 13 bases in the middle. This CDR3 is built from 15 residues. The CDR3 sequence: CASSYTQAQDTEAFF. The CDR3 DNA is TGTGCCAGCAGTTACACACAGGCTCAGGACACTGAAGCTTTCTTT.

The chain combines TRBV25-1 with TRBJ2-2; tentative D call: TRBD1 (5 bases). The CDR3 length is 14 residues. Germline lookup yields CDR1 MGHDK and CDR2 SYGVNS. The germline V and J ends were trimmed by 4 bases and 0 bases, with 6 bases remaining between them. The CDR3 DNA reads TGTGCCAGCAGTGGACAGACGAACACCGGGGAGCTGTTTTTT. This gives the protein CASSGQTNTGELFF.

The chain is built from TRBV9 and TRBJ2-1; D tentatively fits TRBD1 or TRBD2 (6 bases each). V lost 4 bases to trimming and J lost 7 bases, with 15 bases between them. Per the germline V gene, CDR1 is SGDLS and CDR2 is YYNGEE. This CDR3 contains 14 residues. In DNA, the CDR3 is TGTGCCAGCAGCCCTCACGAAGGGGGGAATGAGCAGTTCTTC. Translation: CASSPHEGGNEQFF.

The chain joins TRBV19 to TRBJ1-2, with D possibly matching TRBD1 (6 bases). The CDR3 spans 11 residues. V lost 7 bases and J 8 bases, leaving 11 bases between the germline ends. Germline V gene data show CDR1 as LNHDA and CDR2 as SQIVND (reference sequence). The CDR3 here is CASKTGGGYTF. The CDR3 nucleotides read TGTGCCAGTAAGACGGGGGGCGGCTACACCTTC. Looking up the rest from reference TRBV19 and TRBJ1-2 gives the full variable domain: DGGITQSPKYLFRKEGQNVTLSCEQNLNHDAMYWYRQDPGQGLRLIYYSQIVNDFQKGDIAEGYSVSREKKESFPLTVTSAQKNPTAFYLCASKTGGGYTFGSGTRLTVV.

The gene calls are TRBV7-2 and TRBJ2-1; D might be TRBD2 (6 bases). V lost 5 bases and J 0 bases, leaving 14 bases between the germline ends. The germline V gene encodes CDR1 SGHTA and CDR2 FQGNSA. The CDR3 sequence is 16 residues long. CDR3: CASSGASAPSYNEQFF. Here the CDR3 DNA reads TGTGCCAGCAGCGGAGCTAGCGCCCCCTCCTACAATGAGCAGTTCTTC.

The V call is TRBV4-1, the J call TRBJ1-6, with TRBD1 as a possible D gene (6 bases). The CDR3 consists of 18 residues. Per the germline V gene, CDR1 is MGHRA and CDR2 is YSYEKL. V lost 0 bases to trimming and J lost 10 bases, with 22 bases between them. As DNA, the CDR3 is TGCGCCAGCAGCCAAGATCTCAGGGGCGCCAGGTTCCGGTCACCCCTCCACTTT. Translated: CASSQDLRGARFRSPLHF.

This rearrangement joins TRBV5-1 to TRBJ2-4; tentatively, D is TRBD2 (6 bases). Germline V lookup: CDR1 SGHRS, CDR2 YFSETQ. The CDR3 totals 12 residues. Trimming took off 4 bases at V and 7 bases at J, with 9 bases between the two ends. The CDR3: CASSAGTNIQYF. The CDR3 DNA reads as TGCGCCAGCAGCGCGGGAACCAACATTCAGTACTTC.

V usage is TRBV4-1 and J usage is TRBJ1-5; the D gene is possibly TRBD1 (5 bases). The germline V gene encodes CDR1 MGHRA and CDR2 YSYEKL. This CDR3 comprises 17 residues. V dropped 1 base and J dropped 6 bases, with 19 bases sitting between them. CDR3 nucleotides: TGCGCCAGCAGCCAAGTTGGTGTCAGGGCGGGGAGTCAGCCCCAGCATTTT. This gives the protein CASSQVGVRAGSQPQHF.

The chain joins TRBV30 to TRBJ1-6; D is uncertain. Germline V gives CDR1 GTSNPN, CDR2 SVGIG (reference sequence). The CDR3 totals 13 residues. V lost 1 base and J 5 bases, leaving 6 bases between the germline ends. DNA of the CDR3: TGTGCCTGGAGTGGAGGGAATAATTCACCCCTCCACTTT. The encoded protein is CAWSGGNNSPLHF.

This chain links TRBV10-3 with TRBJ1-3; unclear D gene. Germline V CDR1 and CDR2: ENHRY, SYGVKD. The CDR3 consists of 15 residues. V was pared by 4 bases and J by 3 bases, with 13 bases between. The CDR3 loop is CAISAREMGGNTIYF. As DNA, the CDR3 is TGTGCCATCAGTGCAAGGGAGATGGGTGGAAACACCATATATTTT.

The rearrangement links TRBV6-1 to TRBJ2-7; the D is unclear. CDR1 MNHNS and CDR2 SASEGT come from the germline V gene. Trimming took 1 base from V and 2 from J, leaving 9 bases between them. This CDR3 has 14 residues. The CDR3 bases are TGTGCCAGCAGTGAAGTTCCTAAGACCTACGAGCAGTACTTC. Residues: CASSEVPKTYEQYF.

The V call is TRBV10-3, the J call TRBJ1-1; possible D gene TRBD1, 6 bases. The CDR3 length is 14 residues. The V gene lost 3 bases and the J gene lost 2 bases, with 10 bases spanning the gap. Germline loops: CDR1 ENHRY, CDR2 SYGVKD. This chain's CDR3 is CAISERTANTEAFF. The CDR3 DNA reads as TGTGCCATCAGTGAACGGACAGCCAACACTGAAGCTTTCTTT.

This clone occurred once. CDR3: CASSRIVGGAQSAQYF. CDR3 nucleotides: TGTGCCAGCAGCCGCATAGTCGGGGGAGCTCAGTCGGCGCAGTATTTT. The gene calls are TRBV7-2 and TRBJ2-3, with D perhaps matching TRBD2 (6 bases). CDR1 is SGHTA, CDR2 FQGNSA, per germline. CDR3 length: 16 amino acids. Trimming took 5 bases from V and 10 from J, leaving 25 bases between them.

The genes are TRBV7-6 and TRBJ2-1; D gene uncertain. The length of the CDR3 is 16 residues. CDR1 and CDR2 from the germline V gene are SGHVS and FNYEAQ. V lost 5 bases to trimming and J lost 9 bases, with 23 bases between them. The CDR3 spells CASSPRGGSQLGEQFF. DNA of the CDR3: TGTGCCAGCAGCCCTAGAGGCGGAAGTCAGCTAGGTGAGCAGTTCTTC. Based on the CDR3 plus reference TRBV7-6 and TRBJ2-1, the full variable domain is GAGVSQSPRYKVTKRGQDVALRCDPISGHVSLYWYRQALGQGPEFLTYFNYEAQQDKSGLPNDRFSAERPEGSISTLTIQRTEQRDSAMYRCASSPRGGSQLGEQFFGPGTRLTVL.

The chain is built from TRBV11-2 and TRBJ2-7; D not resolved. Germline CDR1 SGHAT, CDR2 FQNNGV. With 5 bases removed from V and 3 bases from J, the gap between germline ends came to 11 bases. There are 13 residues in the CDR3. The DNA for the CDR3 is TGTGCCAGCAGCCCTCCGGACGTCTACGAGCAGTACTTC. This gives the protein CASSPPDVYEQYF.

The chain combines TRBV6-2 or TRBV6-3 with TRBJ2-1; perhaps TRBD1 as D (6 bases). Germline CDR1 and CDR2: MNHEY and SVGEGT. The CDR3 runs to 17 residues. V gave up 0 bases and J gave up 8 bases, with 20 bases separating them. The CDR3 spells CASSYSPHYREHDEQFF. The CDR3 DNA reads TGTGCCAGCAGTTACTCGCCGCACTACAGGGAACACGATGAGCAGTTCTTC.